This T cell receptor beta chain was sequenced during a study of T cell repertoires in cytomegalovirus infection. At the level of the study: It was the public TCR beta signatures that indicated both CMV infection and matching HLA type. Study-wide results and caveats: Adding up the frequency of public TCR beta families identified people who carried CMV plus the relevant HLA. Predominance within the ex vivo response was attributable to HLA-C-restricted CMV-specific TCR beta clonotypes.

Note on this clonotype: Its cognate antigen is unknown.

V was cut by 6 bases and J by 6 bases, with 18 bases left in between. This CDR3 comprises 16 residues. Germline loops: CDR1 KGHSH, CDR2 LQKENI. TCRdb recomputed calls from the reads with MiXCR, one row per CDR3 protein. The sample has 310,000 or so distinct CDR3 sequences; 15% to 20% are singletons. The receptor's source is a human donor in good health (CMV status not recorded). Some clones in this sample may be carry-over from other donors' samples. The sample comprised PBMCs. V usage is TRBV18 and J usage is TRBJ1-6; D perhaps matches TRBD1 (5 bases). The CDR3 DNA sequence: TGTGCCAGCTCCCAGAATAGACAGAGCACTAATTCACCCCTCCACTTT. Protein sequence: CASSQNRQSTNSPLHF.